This record concerns one T cell receptor (beta chain) sequence. V lost 1 base to trimming and J lost 4 bases, with 20 bases between them. CDR1 SGHKS and CDR2 YYEKEE come from the germline V gene (reference sequence). CDR3 length: 17 amino acids. Assay used: immunoSEQ multiplex PCR; TCRdb lists only in-frame clones, some missing. There are approximately 580,000 clones in the sample; about 84% occur only once, and about 0.012% lies in the top ten. This sample was taken from a study of shared T cell receptors in the human thymus. These records were also assigned to another study, of human thymus T cells.

This chain connects TRBV5-5 to TRBJ1-1, with D perhaps TRBD1 (6 bases). The source material was thymocytes. The sequence was collected from a boy younger than two with a congenital heart defect. For the CDR3, the DNA is TGTGCCAGCAGCTTGTTGGGGGAATATACAGGGACCACTGAAGCTTTCTTT. Translated, it gives CASSLLGEYTGTTEAFF.